The rows below give T cell receptor beta chains drawn from one sample of a study of blood T cell repertoires in COVID-19. The protocol was immunoSEQ multiplex PCR, while the TCRdb copy is restricted to in-frame clones and leaves out a portion. The data hold 45,000 to 50,000 clones, with 77% observed a single time. Specimen: peripheral blood. Source of these receptors: a human donor with active or convalescent COVID-19. The donor label of this sample is uncertain. Both conserved end residues are part of each CDR3. The order of the fields is D gene, J gene, CDR3 length, clone size, V gene, CDR3 protein, CDR3 DNA. A D gene is named only where the DNA matches it firmly. Size is stated for part of the rows, as once, few or many counts, or as a class when the clone is expanded.

NA	TRBJ2-7	11	once	TRBV28	CASSLRYEQYF	TGTGCCAGCAGTTTGAGGTACGAGCAGTACTTC
TRBD2	TRBJ2-3	15	NA	TRBV19	CASRGSGRWGDTQYF	TGTGCCAGTAGGGGTAGCGGGAGATGGGGAGATACGCAGTATTTT
NA	TRBJ1-4	15	NA	TRBV5-1	CASTRGWTDDEKLFF	TGCGCCAGCACTAGAGGGTGGACCGACGATGAAAAACTGTTTTTT
NA	TRBJ2-7	14	NA	TRBV9	CASSVGQGGYEQYF	TGTGCCAGCAGCGTCGGTCAGGGAGGTTACGAGCAGTACTTC
TRBD1	TRBJ1-1	13	NA	TRBV4-1	CASSPGTAGEAFF	TGCGCCAGCAGCCCGGGGACAGCCGGCGAAGCTTTCTTT
TRBD2	TRBJ2-1	16	NA	TRBV9	CASSVGGSGSYNEQFF	TGTGCCAGCAGCGTAGGCGGGAGTGGCTCCTACAATGAGCAGTTCTTC
NA	TRBJ2-6	18	NA	TRBV5-1	CASSLAGTFLSGANVLTF	TGCGCCAGCAGCTTGGCCGGGACTTTCCTCTCTGGGGCCAACGTCCTGACTTTC
TRBD2	TRBJ2-7	14	NA	TRBV11-2	CASSSSSGSWEQYF	TGTGCCAGCAGCTCGTCTAGCGGGAGTTGGGAGCAGTACTTC
TRBD2	TRBJ2-7	12	many	TRBV7-2	CASSSGLHEQYF	TGTGCCAGCAGCTCGGGACTACACGAGCAGTACTTC
NA	TRBJ2-2	14	NA	TRBV20-1	CSASDRGDTGELFF	TGCAGTGCTAGTGATAGGGGTGACACCGGGGAGCTGTTTTTT
NA	TRBJ2-6	17	NA	TRBV12-5	CASGGQGVNSGANVLTF	TGTGCTAGTGGGGGGCAAGGCGTCAACTCTGGGGCCAACGTCCTGACTTTC
NA	TRBJ1-5	12	NA	TRBV19	CASSDGGEPQHF	TGTGCCAGTAGTGACGGGGGGGAGCCCCAGCATTTT
TRBD1	TRBJ2-7	15	many	TRBV28	CASSRQTGASYEQYF	TGTGCCAGCAGCCGCCAGACAGGGGCGTCCTACGAGCAGTACTTC
TRBD1	TRBJ2-2	17	NA	TRBV24-1	CATSDPRTGQNTGELFF	TGTGCCACCAGTGATCCGCGGACAGGGCAGAACACCGGGGAGCTGTTTTTT
NA	TRBJ1-2	11	once	TRBV6-5	CATQRGNGYTF	TGTGCCACCCAAAGAGGGAATGGCTACACCTTC
NA	TRBJ2-1	15	NA	TRBV27	CASSLARPTYNEQFF	TGTGCCAGCAGCTTGGCCAGGCCAACCTACAATGAGCAGTTCTTC
NA	TRBJ2-3	14	NA	TRBV24-1	CATGEDSSTDTQYF	TGTGCCACCGGTGAGGACAGTAGTACCGATACGCAGTATTTT
NA	TRBJ1-1	13	NA	TRBV7-3	CASSRQANTEAFF	TGTGCCAGCAGCCGACAGGCGAACACTGAAGCTTTCTTT
NA	TRBJ2-2	13	NA	TRBV3-1/TRBV3-2	CAASEFDTGELFF	TGTGCCGCTTCGGAGTTCGACACCGGGGAGCTGTTTTTT
NA	TRBJ1-2	15	NA	TRBV6-5	CASRDSFGFNYGYTF	TGTGCCAGCAGGGACAGTTTCGGGTTTAACTATGGCTACACCTTC
NA	TRBJ2-1	17	NA	TRBV9	CASSVDLRNSAFNVQFF	TGTGCCAGCAGCGTAGACCTTCGGAACAGTGCGTTTAACGTGCAGTTCTTC
NA	TRBJ2-3	12	NA	TRBV5-6	CASSSSEYTQYF	TGTGCCAGCAGCTCGAGTGAATATACGCAGTATTTT
TRBD1	TRBJ2-3	17	NA	TRBV5-1	CASSPGQVRIPTDTQYF	TGCGCCAGCAGCCCAGGACAGGTCCGGATTCCCACAGATACGCAGTATTTT
NA	TRBJ1-2	16	once	TRBV4-2	CASSQAFGIGDYGYTF	TGTGCCAGCAGCCAAGCTTTCGGGATCGGGGACTATGGCTACACCTTC
NA	TRBJ1-6	16	hyperexpanded	TRBV28	CASSLWGGGLNSPLHF	TGTGCCAGCAGTTTATGGGGAGGGGGTCTAAATTCACCCCTCCACTTT
NA	TRBJ1-3	14	few	TRBV5-1	CASSLEAGRNTIYF	TGCGCCAGCAGCTTGGAAGCAGGGAGAAACACCATATATTTT
NA	TRBJ1-5	13	NA	TRBV6-5	CASRRYSNQPQHF	TGTGCCAGCCGGCGGTATAGCAATCAGCCCCAGCATTTT